Listed below are T cell receptor beta chains from one sample, sequenced in a study of T-cell reconstitution after alpha-beta-depleted transplantation in children. TCRdb re-called the PCR reads with MiXCR, one entry per CDR3 protein. The sample records more than 400,000 distinct CDR3 sequences, over 40% being singletons. The material was PBMCs, obtained before TCRalphabeta/CD19-depleted stem cell transplant. Receptors originate from a girl aged 2 to 9 with aplastic anemia, due to receive a stem cell transplant. Both conserved end residues are part of each CDR3. The order of the fields is D gene, V gene, J gene, clone size, CDR3 DNA, CDR3 protein. A D gene is named only where the DNA matches it firmly. Only part of the rows carry a size: once, few, many, or a class if the clone is expanded.

d_gene: TRBD2
v_gene: TRBV11-2
j_gene: TRBJ2-1
abundance: .
CDR3nt: TGTGCCAGCAGCTCCATCCGGGGTAGCGGGAATGAGCAGTTCTTC
CDR3aa: CASSSIRGSGNEQFF

d_gene: TRBD2
v_gene: TRBV5-1
j_gene: TRBJ2-1
abundance: many
CDR3nt: TGCGCCAGCAGCTTGGAGCTAGCGGGAAGAGAGCAGTTCTTC
CDR3aa: CASSLELAGREQFF

d_gene: TRBD1
v_gene: TRBV20-1
j_gene: TRBJ1-2
abundance: .
CDR3nt: TGCAGTGCTAGAGAGTGGGACAGGAGGGGTGGCTACACCTTC
CDR3aa: CSAREWDRRGGYTF

d_gene: TRBD2
v_gene: TRBV3-1
j_gene: TRBJ2-3
abundance: .
CDR3nt: TGTGCCAGCAGCCTGGGACTAGAGTCAGATACGCAGTATTTT
CDR3aa: CASSLGLESDTQYF

d_gene: .
v_gene: TRBV11-2
j_gene: TRBJ2-3
abundance: few
CDR3nt: TGTGCCAGCAGCTTAATTAACGGGATGGGGTCGGCAGATACGCAGTATTTT
CDR3aa: CASSLINGMGSADTQYF

d_gene: .
v_gene: TRBV5-1
j_gene: TRBJ1-2
abundance: many
CDR3nt: TGCGCCAGCAGCAGGGCCGGGACGGACTATGGCTACACCTTC
CDR3aa: CASSRAGTDYGYTF

d_gene: .
v_gene: TRBV2
j_gene: TRBJ2-1
abundance: many
CDR3nt: TGTGCCAGTACAAAGGGAGCGCTCTACAATGAGCAGTTCTTC
CDR3aa: CASTKGALYNEQFF

d_gene: .
v_gene: TRBV5-1
j_gene: TRBJ2-1
abundance: many
CDR3nt: TGCGCCAGCAGCTTGGCCCCAGGAGCCGACTACAATGAGCAGTTCTTC
CDR3aa: CASSLAPGADYNEQFF

d_gene: .
v_gene: TRBV7-6
j_gene: TRBJ2-4
abundance: .
CDR3nt: TGTGCCAGCAGCTCTCTTGTTGGTGGGACCCTAAACATTCAGTACTTC
CDR3aa: CASSSLVGGTLNIQYF

d_gene: TRBD2
v_gene: TRBV6-5
j_gene: TRBJ2-2
abundance: .
CDR3nt: TGTGCCAGCAGGGGGACTAGCGGGAGGCGAGGCACCGGGGAGCTGTTTTTT
CDR3aa: CASRGTSGRRGTGELFF

d_gene: .
v_gene: TRBV28
j_gene: TRBJ2-1
abundance: .
CDR3nt: TGTGCCAGCAGTTTATCGACCACGGGGAAAACGGGTAATGAGCAGTTCTTC
CDR3aa: CASSLSTTGKTGNEQFF

d_gene: .
v_gene: TRBV7-9
j_gene: TRBJ1-2
abundance: few
CDR3nt: TGTGCCAGCAGCTTAGGCGACGTCGAGGGCTACACCTTC
CDR3aa: CASSLGDVEGYTF

d_gene: .
v_gene: TRBV12-3/TRBV12-4
j_gene: TRBJ2-7
abundance: many
CDR3nt: TGTGCCAGCAGTTTGGCAGGATTTACCTACGAGCAGTACTTC
CDR3aa: CASSLAGFTYEQYF

d_gene: .
v_gene: TRBV20-1
j_gene: TRBJ1-6
abundance: .
CDR3nt: TGCAGTGGACAGGTTAATTCACCCCTCCACTTT
CDR3aa: CSGQVNSPLHF

d_gene: .
v_gene: TRBV18
j_gene: TRBJ2-4
abundance: few
CDR3nt: TGTGCCAGCTCACCGGCCGACATTCAGTACTTC
CDR3aa: CASSPADIQYF

d_gene: .
v_gene: TRBV24-1
j_gene: TRBJ2-1
abundance: few
CDR3nt: TGTGCCACCAGTGACCGACAGGTTAACAATGAGCAGTTCTTC
CDR3aa: CATSDRQVNNEQFF

d_gene: TRBD1
v_gene: TRBV6-5
j_gene: TRBJ2-7
abundance: .
CDR3nt: TGTGCCAGCAGCCGAACGGGACAGGGCTACTACGAGCAGTACTTC
CDR3aa: CASSRTGQGYYEQYF

d_gene: TRBD2
v_gene: TRBV5-1
j_gene: TRBJ2-3
abundance: .
CDR3nt: TGCGCCAGCAGCTTGGTAGCGGGGGGGAATGCAGATACGCAGTATTTT
CDR3aa: CASSLVAGGNADTQYF

d_gene: TRBD1
v_gene: TRBV20-1
j_gene: TRBJ2-3
abundance: few
CDR3nt: TGCAGTGCTAGACCCTCTACAGGGGACGGTACAGATACGCAGTATTTT
CDR3aa: CSARPSTGDGTDTQYF

d_gene: .
v_gene: TRBV28
j_gene: TRBJ2-3
abundance: .
CDR3nt: TGTGCCAGCAGCGGGTTGTCTAGCACAGATACGCAGTATTTT
CDR3aa: CASSGLSSTDTQYF

d_gene: .
v_gene: TRBV5-6
j_gene: TRBJ2-7
abundance: few
CDR3nt: TGTGCCAGCAGTCGGACCACTAGCTCCTACGAGCAGTACTTC
CDR3aa: CASSRTTSSYEQYF

d_gene: .
v_gene: TRBV20-1
j_gene: TRBJ2-5
abundance: .
CDR3nt: TGCAGTGCTAGAGATCAGTTCCAAGAGACCCAGTACTTC
CDR3aa: CSARDQFQETQYF

d_gene: .
v_gene: TRBV20-1
j_gene: TRBJ2-1
abundance: many
CDR3nt: TGCAGTGCTAGCTCGTGGGACGGATTTAGCTCCTACAATGAGCAGTTCTTC
CDR3aa: CSASSWDGFSSYNEQFF

d_gene: .
v_gene: TRBV9
j_gene: TRBJ2-7
abundance: .
CDR3nt: TGTGCCAGCAGCGATGACGTAGGGACGCCTTCCTACGAGCAGTACTTC
CDR3aa: CASSDDVGTPSYEQYF

d_gene: TRBD1
v_gene: TRBV12-3/TRBV12-4
j_gene: TRBJ2-6
abundance: .
CDR3nt: TGTGCCAGCAGTCCAAGGGACAGGGGGGGCTCTGGGGCCAACGTCCTGACTTTC
CDR3aa: CASSPRDRGGSGANVLTF

d_gene: .
v_gene: TRBV20-1
j_gene: TRBJ2-5
abundance: few
CDR3nt: TGCAGTGCTTCTTTTGGGCAGCAAGAGACCCAGTACTTC
CDR3aa: CSASFGQQETQYF

d_gene: .
v_gene: TRBV11-2
j_gene: TRBJ1-1
abundance: .
CDR3nt: TGTGCCAGCAGGCAGGGCGGGAACACTGAAGCTTTCTTT
CDR3aa: CASRQGGNTEAFF

d_gene: .
v_gene: TRBV4-2
j_gene: TRBJ1-4
abundance: .
CDR3nt: TGTGCCAGCAGCCAAGGGGCGGAGCGGGAAAAACTGTTTTTT
CDR3aa: CASSQGAEREKLFF

d_gene: .
v_gene: TRBV5-1
j_gene: TRBJ1-5
abundance: .
CDR3nt: TGCGCCAGCAGCTCCGGTCCGACACGCCAGCCCCAGCATTTT
CDR3aa: CASSSGPTRQPQHF

d_gene: .
v_gene: TRBV4-2
j_gene: TRBJ2-1
abundance: .
CDR3nt: TGTGCCAGCAGCGTCGGGATTTACAATGAGCAGTTCTTC
CDR3aa: CASSVGIYNEQFF

d_gene: .
v_gene: TRBV6-5
j_gene: TRBJ2-7
abundance: few
CDR3nt: TGTGCCAGCAGTTACGCGAGACAGATATACGAGCAGTACTTC
CDR3aa: CASSYARQIYEQYF

d_gene: TRBD1
v_gene: TRBV12-3/TRBV12-4
j_gene: TRBJ1-1
abundance: .
CDR3nt: TGTGCCAGCAGATTCCTGACAGGGATGAACACTGAAGCTTTCTTT
CDR3aa: CASRFLTGMNTEAFF

d_gene: .
v_gene: TRBV7-6
j_gene: TRBJ2-1
abundance: .
CDR3nt: TGTGCCAGCAGCGCAAAAACCGGGCCCAGCTCCTACAATGAGCAGTTCTTC
CDR3aa: CASSAKTGPSSYNEQFF

d_gene: TRBD2
v_gene: TRBV20-1
j_gene: TRBJ2-5
abundance: few
CDR3nt: TGCAGTGCCGCTGAGACTAGCGTCCAAGAGACCCAGTACTTC
CDR3aa: CSAAETSVQETQYF

d_gene: .
v_gene: TRBV2
j_gene: TRBJ2-2
abundance: .
CDR3nt: TGTGCCAGTCAACCAGGGAAGGACACCGGGGAGCTGTTTTTT
CDR3aa: CASQPGKDTGELFF

d_gene: .
v_gene: TRBV3-1
j_gene: TRBJ2-1
abundance: .
CDR3nt: TGTGCCAGCAGCCAGTCCCATGGGGGGATAAGTGACAATGAGCAGTTCTTC
CDR3aa: CASSQSHGGISDNEQFF

d_gene: TRBD1
v_gene: TRBV12-3/TRBV12-4
j_gene: TRBJ1-1
abundance: .
CDR3nt: TGTGCCAGCAGTTTAGCGCGACAGGGTGCCACTGAAGCTTTCTTT
CDR3aa: CASSLARQGATEAFF

d_gene: .
v_gene: TRBV14
j_gene: TRBJ2-5
abundance: .
CDR3nt: TGTGCCAGCAGCCAAGCTTACTTGAGGGGAGGACGGTACCAAGAGACCCAGTACTTC
CDR3aa: CASSQAYLRGGRYQETQYF

d_gene: TRBD2
v_gene: TRBV20-1
j_gene: TRBJ2-7
abundance: .
CDR3nt: TGCAGTGCTAGTGCTCCCACGGATCCGGGAGGCCTCTACGAGCAGTACTTC
CDR3aa: CSASAPTDPGGLYEQYF

d_gene: .
v_gene: TRBV20-1
j_gene: TRBJ2-7
abundance: few
CDR3nt: TGCAGTGCTAGCGGGTGGAATGATGAGCAGTACTTC
CDR3aa: CSASGWNDEQYF

d_gene: .
v_gene: TRBV20-1
j_gene: TRBJ1-3
abundance: few
CDR3nt: TGCAGTGCTAGAGATCTGGGGGGGGGAACTGGAAACACCATATATTTT
CDR3aa: CSARDLGGGTGNTIYF

d_gene: .
v_gene: TRBV9
j_gene: TRBJ2-6
abundance: .
CDR3nt: TGTGCCAGCAGCGTAGGGAGGGTGCCTGGGGCCAACGGCCTGACTTTC
CDR3aa: CASSVGRVPGANGLTF

d_gene: .
v_gene: TRBV20-1
j_gene: TRBJ1-2
abundance: .
CDR3nt: TGCAGTGCGATCCCTCAGGGCGGCTATGGCTACACCTTC
CDR3aa: CSAIPQGGYGYTF

d_gene: TRBD2
v_gene: TRBV5-1
j_gene: TRBJ2-2
abundance: .
CDR3nt: TGCGCCAGCAGCTTCGACCGCGGCGGGAGTTCCGGGGAGCTGTTTTTT
CDR3aa: CASSFDRGGSSGELFF

d_gene: .
v_gene: TRBV29-1
j_gene: TRBJ2-2
abundance: .
CDR3nt: TGCAGCGCTTGGGGTATTCACACCGGGGAGCTGTTTTTT
CDR3aa: CSAWGIHTGELFF

d_gene: .
v_gene: TRBV20-1
j_gene: TRBJ2-3
abundance: .
CDR3nt: TGCAGTGTACACGGACAGTATAGCACAGATACGCAGTATTTT
CDR3aa: CSVHGQYSTDTQYF